The 30 T cell receptor beta chains given below trace back to one sample, sequenced in a study of vaccination and CD4 T cells after COVID-19. For these receptors, no antigen is known. The Oncomine TCR Beta short-read assay sequenced DNA from cultured CD4+ T cells. TCRdb reprocessed the PCR reads with MiXCR, giving one entry per CDR3 protein. This sample has 15,000 to 20,000 distinct CDR3 sequences, with 63% found just once. Treatment given: approximately nine-day PBMC culture with coronavirus spike peptide pools or control peptides (ViraFEST assay). The specimen was CD4+ T cells from blood, cultured in vitro. The receptors here all came from a human donor who had recovered from COVID-19.

V gene TRBV7-9 combines with J gene TRBJ1-2; 8 bases match TRBD1. This CDR3 has 15 amino acids. The germline CDR1 and CDR2 sequences are SEHNR and FQNEAQ (reference sequence). V gave up 6 bases and J gave up 4 bases; unmatched junction bases: 10. The CDR3 region is CASSTETGTGYGYTF. CDR3 DNA: TGTGCCAGCAGTACTGAAACCGGGACAGGCTATGGCTACACCTTC.

The J gene is TRBJ2-1, the V gene TRBV5-6, with D maybe TRBD1 (5 bases). Looked up from germline, CDR1 is SGHDT and CDR2 is YYEEEE. The CDR3 totals 15 residues. Between the trimmed V and J ends, which lost 5 bases and 3 bases, there was a span of 15 bases. CDR3 nucleotides: TGTGCCAGCAGTCCAAAGACAGCAGACTACAATGAGCAGTTCTTC. It codes for CASSPKTADYNEQFF.

The V call is TRBV28, the J call TRBJ2-4; 8 bases line up with TRBD2. Germline V gene sequence: CDR1 MDHEN, CDR2 SYDVKM. The CDR3 sequence is 14 residues long. Trimming at V came to 1 base and at J to 7 bases, leaving 3 bases not matched to a gene. The CDR3 region is CASSLSPGGNIQYF. In DNA, the CDR3 is TGTGCCAGCAGTTTATCCCCGGGAGGGAACATTCAGTACTTC.

The chain recombines TRBV28 with TRBJ1-1; D unclear. The CDR3 runs 10 residues. Germline lookup yields CDR1 MDHEN and CDR2 SYDVKM. V was clipped by 4 bases and J by 11 bases, with 8 bases between them. CDR3 region: CASSSLSAFF. The DNA of the CDR3 is TGTGCCAGCAGTTCTCTGTCGGCTTTCTTT.

The chain is built from TRBV12-3 or TRBV12-4 and TRBJ1-2, with a possible D match to TRBD1 (5 bases). This CDR3 spans 12 amino acids. V was shortened by 3 bases and J by 6 bases, with 8 bases between the two germline ends. The CDR3 DNA reads TGTGCCAGCAGTTTGGGACCAGATGGCTACACCTTC. As protein: CASSLGPDGYTF.

About this clonotype: The germline gene is not matched at one end of the junction; a read error may be the cause. The chain couples TRBV2 to TRBJ2-2; 11 bases map to TRBD1. In germline, CDR1 is SNHLY, CDR2 FYNNEI. The length of the CDR3 is 17 residues. CDR3 in amino acids: CASREVGQGARTGELFF. CDR3 DNA sequence: TGTGCCAGCAGGGAAGTAGGACAGGGGGCGAGGACCGGGGAGCTGTTTTTT.

The V gene is TRBV10-3, the J gene TRBJ1-3; D is unclear. V gave up 10 bases and J gave up 0 bases, with 16 bases separating them. Germline assignment: CDR1 ENHRY and CDR2 SYGVKD. The CDR3 runs to 15 residues. DNA for the CDR3: TGTGCCACCGCCGCCTTGATAAGCTCTGGAAACACCATATATTTT. This sequence encodes CATAALISSGNTIYF.

CDR3: CASGGNYNEQFF. The CDR3 DNA reads TGTGCCAGTGGCGGCAACTACAATGAGCAGTTCTTC. V gene TRBV10-3 combines with J gene TRBJ2-1; no definite D call. V lost 10 bases and J lost 3, with 10 bases in between. This CDR3 region has 12 residues. Looked up from germline, CDR1 is ENHRY and CDR2 is SYGVKD.

This clonotype was seen a handful of times. The chain employs TRBV12-3 or TRBV12-4 and TRBJ1-5, with 7 bases that match TRBD1. Trimming took 6 bases from V and 6 from J; bases not matched to a gene: 8. The CDR3 is 14 residues long. The CDR3 protein is CASRAGQAGQPQHF. The CDR3 DNA sequence: TGTGCCAGCAGGGCAGGACAGGCGGGTCAGCCCCAGCATTTT.

V is TRBV27 and J is TRBJ1-2; D is undetermined. V lost 5 bases and J lost 4, with 8 bases in between. The CDR3 covers 12 residues. Looked up from germline, CDR1 is MNHEY and CDR2 is SMNVEV (reference sequence). For the CDR3, the DNA is TGTGCCAGCAGTCACCCCGGCTATGGCTACACCTTC. The encoded protein is CASSHPGYGYTF.

The J gene is TRBJ1-4, the V gene TRBV6-1; D perhaps matches TRBD1 (6 bases). The germline V gene has CDR1 MNHNS and CDR2 SASEGT. This CDR3 is 18 amino acids long. V dropped 8 bases and J dropped 3 bases, with 25 bases sitting between them. Here the CDR3 reads CASRPRGGTLPSNEKLFF. The CDR3 DNA follows: TGTGCCAGCCGCCCGAGAGGGGGTACCCTCCCCTCTAATGAAAAACTGTTTTTT.

This rearrangement joins TRBV27 to TRBJ1-5; D call uncertain. This CDR3 spans 13 amino acids. The ends were cut back, 1 base at V and 2 bases at J, with 3 bases in the middle. CDR1 is MNHEY and CDR2 is SMNVEV in the germline V gene (reference sequence). CDR3 coding DNA: TGTGCCAGCAGTTTATTTCGCAATCAGCCCCAGCATTTT. Its protein is CASSLFRNQPQHF.

The chain employs TRBV28 and TRBJ2-2; D might be TRBD1 (5 bases). Deletions cut 3 bases from V and 5 bases from J, with 13 bases between. Germline CDR1 is MDHEN and CDR2 is SYDVKM. The CDR3 has 15 amino acids. Here the CDR3 DNA reads TGTGCCAGCAGTTTTTCAGGGATTGTAACCGGGGAGCTGTTTTTT. Amino acid sequence: CASSFSGIVTGELFF.

CDR3 nucleotide sequence: TGTGCCAGCAGCCTTAATCAGGGGGCCTCCTACAATGAGCAGTTCTTC. It translates to CASSLNQGASYNEQFF. The V gene is TRBV7-6, the J gene TRBJ2-1, with 8 bases fitting TRBD1. There are 16 residues in the CDR3. V gave up 5 bases and J gave up 0 bases; unmatched junction bases: 6. Germline V gives CDR1 SGHVS, CDR2 FNYEAQ.

V and J are TRBV5-1 and TRBJ1-5; D possibly corresponds to TRBD1 (5 bases). The V gene lost 0 bases and the J gene lost 7 bases, with 11 bases spanning the gap. This CDR3 comprises 14 residues. Germline V gene sequence: CDR1 SGHRS, CDR2 YFSETQ. The CDR3: CASSLAPGPQPQHF. CDR3 DNA: TGCGCCAGCAGCTTGGCTCCAGGGCCGCAGCCCCAGCATTTT.

This chain joins TRBV20-1 and TRBJ1-1, with D hard to call. The V gene lost 1 base and the J gene lost 1 base, with 7 bases spanning the gap. From germline, CDR1 is DFQATT and CDR2 SNEGSKA (reference sequence). This CDR3 region has 13 residues. CDR3 sequence reads: CSARVVRNTEAFF. CDR3 nucleotide sequence: TGCAGTGCTAGAGTGGTACGGAACACTGAAGCTTTCTTT.

This chain links TRBV28 with TRBJ1-2, with D possibly being TRBD1 (6 bases). The CDR3 extends over 15 amino acids. Trimming shortened V by 5 bases and J by 2 bases, and 15 bases separated the two germline ends. Germline V CDR1 and CDR2: MDHEN, SYDVKM. The CDR3 is CASSDGGGSNYGYTF. Here the CDR3 DNA reads TGTGCCAGCAGTGACGGAGGGGGGTCCAACTATGGCTACACCTTC.

CDR3 coding DNA: TGCAGTGCTAGTAGGGATAGCAATCAGCCCCAGCATTTT. This codes for CSASRDSNQPQHF. This chain links TRBV20-1 with TRBJ1-5, with no clear D. The germline V gene has CDR1 DFQATT and CDR2 SNEGSKA (reference sequence). This CDR3 is built from 13 residues. The V end was cut by 3 bases, the J end by 0 bases, with 6 bases between.

The chain links TRBV7-7 to TRBJ2-2; D is tentatively TRBD1 or TRBD2 (6 bases each). The CDR3 totals 13 residues. Germline CDR1 SSHAT, CDR2 FNYEAQ (reference sequence). The CDR3 sequence is CATGARGTGELFF. The CDR3 DNA is TGTGCTACGGGGGCGCGGGGCACCGGGGAGCTGTTTTTT.

This chain links TRBV20-1 with TRBJ1-1; 7 nucleotides agree with TRBD1. Per germline, CDR1 DFQATT and CDR2 SNEGSKA (reference sequence). V lost 3 bases to trimming and J lost 2 bases; unmatched junction nucleotides: 3. The length of the CDR3 is 13 residues. The CDR3 loop is CSASEGANTEAFF. The CDR3 region has the DNA TGCAGTGCTAGTGAGGGGGCAAACACTGAAGCTTTCTTT.

This chain uses TRBV7-9 with TRBJ2-4; the D call may be TRBD1 or TRBD2 (6 bases each). V dropped 3 bases and J dropped 6 bases, with 18 bases sitting between them. This CDR3 spans 16 amino acids. Germline assignment: CDR1 SEHNR and CDR2 FQNEAQ (reference sequence). The CDR3 protein is CASSFSSGAGRNIQYF. The CDR3 coding sequence is TGTGCCAGCAGCTTCTCATCGGGGGCGGGAAGAAACATTCAGTACTTC.

The V call is TRBV10-1, the J call TRBJ2-5, with 10 bases lining up with TRBD2. The CDR3 loop spans 16 amino acids. The J segment lost 0 bases and the V segment lost 2 bases, leaving 3 bases of the junction unmatched. CDR1 and CDR2 (germline): WNHNN, SYGVQD (reference sequence). CDR3 protein: CASSEGLAAYQETQYF. The CDR3 DNA reads TGCGCCAGCAGTGAGGGACTAGCGGCTTACCAAGAGACCCAGTACTTC.

The gene calls are TRBV7-9 and TRBJ1-6; D not resolved. Per germline, CDR1 SEHNR and CDR2 FQNEAQ (reference sequence). V was pared by 5 bases and J by 0 bases, with 8 bases between. There are 15 residues in the CDR3. CDR3 loop: CASSPAGSYNSPLHF. The DNA of the CDR3 is TGTGCCAGCAGCCCCGCGGGCTCCTATAATTCACCCCTCCACTTT.

This clonotype was detected a few times. This sequence joins TRBV6-5 and TRBJ1-1; D gene ambiguous. Trimming took off 3 bases at V and 4 bases at J, with 3 bases between the two ends. This CDR3 is 11 amino acids long. Germline CDR1 and CDR2: MNHEY and SVGAGI. In DNA form, the CDR3 reads TGTGCCAGCAGTTATGGCACTGAAGCTTTCTTT. This encodes CASSYGTEAFF.

This clonotype was seen a handful of times. The rearrangement joins TRBV29-1 to TRBJ1-2; D is uncertain. Germline CDR1 SQVTM, CDR2 ANQGSEA. With 1 base removed from V and 6 bases from J, the gap between germline ends came to 18 bases. This CDR3 region has 15 residues. CDR3 sequence: CSVEGVSGIQHGYTF. CDR3 nucleotides: TGCAGCGTTGAAGGCGTGTCGGGTATACAGCATGGCTACACCTTC.

This clonotype was counted between two and nine times. This rearrangement joins TRBV7-2 to TRBJ2-7; no reliable D call. Trimming shortened V by 1 base and J by 2 bases, and 9 bases separated the two germline ends. Germline V CDR1 and CDR2: SGHTA, FQGNSA. This CDR3 is 14 amino acids long. Here the CDR3 DNA reads TGTGCCAGCAGCTTAGATCTGGGAACCTACGAGCAGTACTTC. Protein sequence: CASSLDLGTYEQYF.

The J gene is TRBJ1-2, the V gene TRBV2; 8 bases match TRBD1. Germline-derived CDR1 and CDR2 are SNHLY and FYNNEI. The CDR3 sequence is 15 residues long. V shed 6 bases and J 4 bases; nucleotides not matched to a gene: 10. For the CDR3, the DNA is TGTGCCAGCAGCGACCCGACAGGGGCGACCTATGGCTACACCTTC. Protein product: CASSDPTGATYGYTF. Combining the CDR3 with reference TRBV2 and TRBJ1-2 gives the whole variable domain EPEVTQTPSHQVTQMGQEVILRCVPISNHLYFYWYRQILGQKVEFLVSFYNNEISEKSEIFDDQFSVERPDGSNFTLKIRSTKLEDSAMYFCASSDPTGATYGYTFGSGTRLTVV.

This clonotype was counted a few times. This sequence joins TRBV24-1 and TRBJ1-2; 9 nucleotides line up with TRBD1. V trimming: 7 bases; J trimming: 5 bases; junction bases outside the gene matches: 1. Germline lookup yields CDR1 KGHDR and CDR2 SFDVKD. The CDR3 runs 12 residues. CDR3 nucleotides: TGTGCCACCAGGACAGGGGGATATGGCTACACCTTC. Translation: CATRTGGYGYTF.

This sequence joins TRBV7-2 and TRBJ1-5; TRBD1 agrees at 7 bases. The germline V gene has CDR1 SGHTA and CDR2 FQGNSA. The V and J ends lost 3 bases and 5 bases, in that order; junction bases with no gene match: 7. This CDR3 spans 15 amino acids. CDR3 sequence reads: CASSLTGRPYQPQHF. CDR3 DNA: TGTGCCAGCAGCTTGACAGGGAGACCTTATCAGCCCCAGCATTTT. Together with reference TRBV7-2 and TRBJ1-5, the CDR3 gives the full variable domain: GAGVSQSPSNKVTEKGKDVELRCDPISGHTALYWYRQSLGQGLEFLIYFQGNSAPDKSGLPSDRFSAERTGGSVSTLTIQRTQQEDSAVYLCASSLTGRPYQPQHFGDGTRLSIL.

This clonotype turned up a few times. The chain has TRBV6-2 or TRBV6-3 and TRBJ2-5; tentatively, D is TRBD1 (5 bases). This CDR3 region has 11 residues. The germline V gene has CDR1 MNHEY and CDR2 SVGEGT. V was cut by 5 bases and J by 5 bases, with 6 bases left in between. The CDR3 is CASSRGETQYF. The DNA for the CDR3 is TGTGCCAGCAGTAGGGGTGAGACCCAGTACTTC.